Below, 29 T cell receptor beta chains from the same sample are listed, as sequenced in a study of T-cell reconstitution after alpha-beta-depleted transplantation in children. Unique molecular identifiers were incorporated during preparation of the TCRbeta library. TCRdb redid the calling of the PCR reads with MiXCR, one entry per CDR3 protein. Of some 440,000 distinct CDR3 sequences detected, about a sixth appear once; the ten largest clones hold under 30%. Here the sequenced sample was PBMCs, mostly from graft donor cells, taken 360 days after TCRalphabeta/CD19-depleted stem cell transplant. These receptors came from a boy under two years old who had a stem cell transplant for Wiskott-Aldrich syndrome, so the T cells may come from the graft donor.

The chain links TRBV29-1 to TRBJ2-7; tentative D call: TRBD1 (5 bases). The germline V gene encodes CDR1 SQVTM and CDR2 ANQGSEA. V shed 0 bases and J shed 4 bases, with 10 bases lying between them. The CDR3 sequence is 13 residues long. The CDR3 reads CSVEDQGMYEQYF. The CDR3 DNA reads as TGCAGCGTTGAAGACCAGGGAATGTACGAGCAGTACTTC.

J is TRBJ1-3 and V is TRBV9; the D is unclear. The CDR3 is 16 amino acids. Germline CDR1 SGDLS, CDR2 YYNGEE. Trimming removed 0 bases at V and 0 bases at J, with 10 bases between. The CDR3 reads CASSVGLATSGNTIYF. In DNA form, the CDR3 reads TGTGCCAGCAGCGTAGGCTTGGCGACCTCTGGAAACACCATATATTTT.

This clonotype was recorded at least ten times. The chain joins TRBV5-1 to TRBJ2-1; D is uncertain. The CDR3 contains 13 residues. Trimming pared 4 bases from V and 2 bases from J, leaving 7 bases between. CDR1 is SGHRS, CDR2 YFSETQ, per germline. The CDR3 sequence: CASSHRTYNEQFF. CDR3 DNA: TGCGCCAGCAGCCACCGAACCTACAATGAGCAGTTCTTC. Complete variable domain (other parts from reference TRBV5-1 and TRBJ2-1): KAGVTQTPRYLIKTRGQQVTLSCSPISGHRSVSWYQQTPGQGLQFLFEYFSETQRNKGNFPGRFSGRQFSNSRSEMNVSTLELGDSALYLCASSHRTYNEQFFGPGTRLTVL.

The rearrangement links TRBV4-3 to TRBJ2-3; no clear D. This CDR3 contains 15 residues. V lost 1 base and J 0 bases, leaving 8 bases between the germline ends. The germline V gene encodes CDR1 LGHNA and CDR2 YSLEER. CDR3 loop: CASSQGLWSTDTQYF. The CDR3 bases are TGCGCCAGCAGCCAAGGACTGTGGAGCACAGATACGCAGTATTTT.

This clonotype was seen at least ten times. The chain carries TRBV5-1 and TRBJ2-1; 11 nucleotides agree with TRBD2. The trim removed 2 bases at V and 3 bases at J, leaving 4 bases unmatched. The germline V gene encodes CDR1 SGHRS and CDR2 YFSETQ. This CDR3 has 16 residues. The CDR3, as DNA: TGCGCCAGCAGCTTCATAGCGGGGGGGCGCTACAATGAGCAGTTCTTC. It encodes CASSFIAGGRYNEQFF.

This clonotype came up a few times. This rearrangement joins TRBV7-9 to TRBJ2-1; D unclear. The CDR3 length is 16 residues. Trimming took 0 bases from V and 8 from J, leaving 17 bases between them. Germline CDR1 and CDR2: SEHNR and FQNEAQ (reference sequence). The CDR3 DNA reads TGTGCCAGCAGCTTAGCGCAATTGGCAGGTGGCGATGAGCAGTTCTTC. This gives the protein CASSLAQLAGGDEQFF.

In the case of this clonotype: An end of the junction does not agree with germline; a read error may underlie this. The rearrangement uses TRBV4-3 and TRBJ2-6, with D possibly called TRBD1 or TRBD2 (5 bases each). The CDR3 extends over 20 amino acids. The V gene's germline CDR1 is LGHNA and CDR2 YSLEER. CDR3 sequence reads: CAISPSSDTRGASGANVLTF. The CDR3 bases are TGCGCCATCAGCCCCTCATCCGACACTAGGGGCGCCTCTGGGGCCAACGTCCTGACTTTC.

The chain carries TRBV29-1 and TRBJ2-1; 7 positions agree with TRBD2. The CDR3 contains 13 residues. Germline V gene lookup returns CDR1 SQVTM and CDR2 ANQGSEA. V gave up 4 bases and J gave up 6 bases; unmatched junction bases: 6. The DNA of the CDR3 is TGCAGCGTTGGTGGGGTAGCGGGCAATGAGCAGTTCTTC. Protein product: CSVGGVAGNEQFF.

This clonotype was detected a few times. The V and J genes are TRBV12-3 or TRBV12-4 and TRBJ2-7; 8 nucleotides align to TRBD2. The CDR3 consists of 16 residues. J was trimmed by 5 bases and V by 8 bases; bases with no gene match: 17. CDR3 DNA: TGTGCCAGCTCCTGGGGGGGTGCGGGGGGACTGGACGAGCAGTACTTC. Its translation is CASSWGGAGGLDEQYF.

The V gene is TRBV20-1, the J gene TRBJ2-7, with 7 bases that match TRBD1. With V trimmed by 5 bases and J by 4 bases, 2 bases remained unmatched. Germline CDR1 DFQATT, CDR2 SNEGSKA (reference sequence). This CDR3 has 11 amino acids. The CDR3 coding sequence is TGCAGTGCTTCGACAGGGTACGAGCAGTACTTC. As protein: CSASTGYEQYF.

V gene TRBV20-1 combines with J gene TRBJ1-5; weak D call: TRBD1 (5 bases). The CDR3 spans 12 residues. V was shortened by 4 bases and J by 5 bases, with 9 bases between the two germline ends. In germline, CDR1 is DFQATT, CDR2 SNEGSKA (reference sequence). The CDR3 reads CSAKRGDQPQHF. DNA for the CDR3: TGCAGTGCTAAGAGAGGGGATCAGCCCCAGCATTTT.

This clonotype occurred a few times. This chain uses TRBV4-3 with TRBJ2-7, with D possibly being TRBD2 (5 bases). Trimming cost V 3 bases and J 0 bases, with 12 bases left between them. CDR3 length equals 15 residues. CDR1 and CDR2 from the germline V gene are LGHNA and YSLEER. In DNA, the CDR3 is TGCGCCAGCAGCCAGGAACCGGGAACCTCCTACGAGCAGTACTTC. Translating it yields CASSQEPGTSYEQYF.

J is TRBJ2-7 and V is TRBV20-1; D is unresolved. V gave up 0 bases and J gave up 3 bases, with 9 bases separating them. Germline V CDR1 and CDR2: DFQATT, SNEGSKA (reference sequence). This CDR3 region has 13 residues. For the CDR3, the DNA is TGCAGTGCTAGAGACTTCCGGATCTACGAGCAGTACTTC. This codes for CSARDFRIYEQYF.

This clonotype has a count of ten or more. The chain couples TRBV18 to TRBJ2-7, with D unclear. V was clipped by 8 bases and J by 5 bases, with 13 bases between them. This CDR3 region has 12 residues. CDR1 KGHSH and CDR2 LQKENI come from the germline V gene. CDR3 in DNA: TGTGCCAGCGCCCCCTACAAGGACGAGCAGTACTTC. Its protein product is CASAPYKDEQYF.

V is TRBV5-1 and J is TRBJ2-3; TRBD2 might be the D (6 bases). Germline lookup yields CDR1 SGHRS and CDR2 YFSETQ. The CDR3 loop spans 14 amino acids. The germline V and J ends were trimmed by 3 bases and 2 bases, with 10 bases remaining between them. DNA for the CDR3: TGCGCCAGCAGCTGGGGGGTCCTCACAGATACGCAGTATTTT. This translates into CASSWGVLTDTQYF.

This clonotype was seen a few times. This chain links TRBV10-3 with TRBJ2-3; D is possibly TRBD1 (5 bases). With 6 bases removed from V and 2 bases from J, the gap between germline ends came to 12 bases. Germline V gives CDR1 ENHRY, CDR2 SYGVKD. The CDR3 is 14 residues long. As DNA, the CDR3 is TGTGCCATCAGGTATCAGGGAAACACAGATACGCAGTATTTT. It is translated as CAIRYQGNTDTQYF.

This chain uses TRBV29-1 with TRBJ2-1, with TRBD2 identical over 8 bases. This CDR3 region has 15 residues. J lost 0 bases, V lost 4 bases, and 5 bases had no gene match. Germline assignment: CDR1 SQVTM and CDR2 ANQGSEA. The CDR3, as DNA: TGCAGCGTTGTTAGCGGGACCCTCTCCTACAATGAGCAGTTCTTC. It encodes CSVVSGTLSYNEQFF.

This sequence joins TRBV7-9 and TRBJ2-5; possible D gene TRBD2, 7 bases. The V and J ends lost 4 bases and 5 bases respectively, with 17 bases between them. CDR1 SEHNR and CDR2 FQNEAQ come from the germline V gene (reference sequence). The CDR3 has 15 residues. The CDR3 nucleotides are TGTGCCAGCAGCTCCAATTCGGGGGGCTGGGAGACCCAGTACTTC. It specifies CASSSNSGGWETQYF.

A few counts support this clonotype. The chain carries TRBV4-1 and TRBJ2-2; 10 bases are shared with TRBD1. This CDR3 spans 17 amino acids. CDR1 and CDR2 (germline): MGHRA, YSYEKL. The V and J ends lost 3 bases and 7 bases, in that order; junction bases with no gene match: 11. For the CDR3, the DNA is TGCGCCAGCAGCCAGTTCACCGGGACAGGGGTTATCGGGGAGCTGTTTTTT. As protein: CASSQFTGTGVIGELFF.

The chain joins TRBV2 to TRBJ2-5; D possibly corresponds to TRBD2 (5 bases). CDR3 length: 14 amino acids. In germline, CDR1 is SNHLY, CDR2 FYNNEI. Trimming took 3 bases from V and 3 from J, leaving 11 bases between them. CDR3 sequence: CASSDGGRKETQYF. Written as DNA, the CDR3 is TGTGCCAGCAGTGATGGAGGCCGAAAAGAGACCCAGTACTTC.

The V gene is TRBV20-1, the J gene TRBJ2-7; 7 bases match TRBD1. The ends lost 3 bases at V and 0 bases at J; junction bases unmatched: 5. CDR1 and CDR2 from the germline V gene are DFQATT and SNEGSKA (reference sequence). The CDR3 totals 14 residues. CDR3: CSASLTGYSYEQYF. CDR3 nucleotide sequence: TGCAGTGCTAGCTTGACAGGGTACTCCTACGAGCAGTACTTC.

The chain joins TRBV11-2 to TRBJ2-5; D may correspond to TRBD1 or TRBD2 (6 bases each). The CDR3 has 15 amino acids. V gave up 3 bases and J gave up 5 bases, with 16 bases separating them. Germline assignment: CDR1 SGHAT and CDR2 FQNNGV. The CDR3 sequence is CASSFLLLGGETQYF. The CDR3 coding sequence is TGTGCCAGCAGCTTCCTTCTCCTCGGGGGCGAGACCCAGTACTTC.

This clonotype turned up a few times. This CDR3 reads CASSGLAGEQYF. The CDR3, as DNA: TGTGCCAGCAGTGGTCTAGCAGGCGAGCAGTACTTC. V usage is TRBV2 and J usage is TRBJ2-7; a possible D gene is TRBD2 (5 bases). Germline V gene sequence: CDR1 SNHLY, CDR2 FYNNEI. The V and J ends lost 4 bases and 6 bases respectively, with 10 bases between them. CDR3 length: 12 residues.

The rearrangement uses TRBV9 and TRBJ2-1; D is uncertain. The CDR3 totals 18 residues. V lost 0 bases and J lost 3, with 19 bases in between. The germline CDR1 and CDR2 sequences are SGDLS and YYNGEE. CDR3 region: CASSVGPSPLTYYNEQFF. In DNA, the CDR3 is TGTGCCAGCAGCGTAGGCCCCTCCCCTCTGACTTACTACAATGAGCAGTTCTTC.

This clonotype has ten or more counts. V and J are TRBV5-1 and TRBJ2-7; 7 nucleotides line up with TRBD1. The germline V gene encodes CDR1 SGHRS and CDR2 YFSETQ. The ends lost 1 base at V and 1 base at J; junction bases unmatched: 5. The CDR3 totals 15 residues. This CDR3 is CASSLWTGGSYEQYF. For the CDR3, the DNA is TGCGCCAGCAGCTTGTGGACAGGAGGATCCTACGAGCAGTACTTC.

The chain recombines TRBV12-5 with TRBJ2-1, with D tentatively TRBD1 (6 bases). The V and J ends lost 1 base and 12 bases respectively, with 10 bases between them. The CDR3 loop spans 12 amino acids. Germline CDR1 LGHNT, CDR2 FRNRAP. As DNA, the CDR3 is TGTGCTAGTGGTTTGGCTACAGGGCCGCAGTTCTTC. Translating gives CASGLATGPQFF.

The V and J genes are TRBV12-3 or TRBV12-4 and TRBJ2-5, with a tentative D call TRBD2 (6 bases). Trimming pared 1 base from V and 9 bases from J, leaving 21 bases between. CDR3 length: 16 residues. CDR3 residues: CASSLGAWGLPQSQYF. CDR3 sequence (DNA): TGTGCCAGCAGTTTAGGTGCCTGGGGACTTCCCCAGTCCCAGTACTTC.

The rearrangement links TRBV7-9 to TRBJ2-2; D perhaps matches TRBD2 (6 bases). The germline V gene encodes CDR1 SEHNR and CDR2 FQNEAQ (reference sequence). The CDR3 has 11 residues. DNA for the CDR3: TGTTCGGGAGTGGGCACCGGGGAGCTGTTTTTT. Translation gives CSGVGTGELFF.

This clonotype was observed a few times. The chain is built from TRBV4-3 and TRBJ2-2, with 8 bases aligning to TRBD2. Germline V gives CDR1 LGHNA, CDR2 YSLEER. The CDR3 length is 15 residues. Trimming removed 6 bases from V and 1 base from J; junction bases left unmatched: 4. CDR3 residues: CASRPGLGNTGELFF. The DNA for the CDR3 is TGCGCCAGCAGACCGGGACTAGGGAACACCGGGGAGCTGTTTTTT.